This record looks at one TCR beta chain sequence and its context. This specimen comes from a study of shared clonotypes between healthy human individuals. The V gene's germline CDR1 is SGDLS and CDR2 YYNGEE. CDR3 length: 16 residues. Trimming at V came to 0 bases and at J to 7 bases, leaving 9 bases not matched to a gene. Profiled with immunoSEQ multiplex PCR; TCRdb holds only in-frame clones, not every one. The table has hundreds of thousands of clones, around 93% seen once. Naivety among CD8 cells was defined by CD45RO negativity and positive CCR7 selection, thereby excluding terminally differentiated effector memory CD45RA+ cells.

The rearrangement links TRBV9 to TRBJ1-2, with 10 bases fitting TRBD1. The receptor was isolated from a man aged 25 to 45 in good health. The specimen was naive CD8+ T cells sorted from blood. CDR3 protein: CASSVDLGQGLGGYTF. As DNA, the CDR3 is TGTGCCAGCAGCGTAGACTTGGGACAGGGGTTAGGTGGCTACACCTTC. Based on the CDR3 plus reference TRBV9 and TRBJ1-2, the full variable domain is DSGVTQTPKHLITATGQRVTLRCSPRSGDLSVYWYQQSLDQGLQFLIQYYNGEERAKGNILERFSAQQFPDLHSELNLSSLELGDSALYFCASSVDLGQGLGGYTFGSGTRLTVV.